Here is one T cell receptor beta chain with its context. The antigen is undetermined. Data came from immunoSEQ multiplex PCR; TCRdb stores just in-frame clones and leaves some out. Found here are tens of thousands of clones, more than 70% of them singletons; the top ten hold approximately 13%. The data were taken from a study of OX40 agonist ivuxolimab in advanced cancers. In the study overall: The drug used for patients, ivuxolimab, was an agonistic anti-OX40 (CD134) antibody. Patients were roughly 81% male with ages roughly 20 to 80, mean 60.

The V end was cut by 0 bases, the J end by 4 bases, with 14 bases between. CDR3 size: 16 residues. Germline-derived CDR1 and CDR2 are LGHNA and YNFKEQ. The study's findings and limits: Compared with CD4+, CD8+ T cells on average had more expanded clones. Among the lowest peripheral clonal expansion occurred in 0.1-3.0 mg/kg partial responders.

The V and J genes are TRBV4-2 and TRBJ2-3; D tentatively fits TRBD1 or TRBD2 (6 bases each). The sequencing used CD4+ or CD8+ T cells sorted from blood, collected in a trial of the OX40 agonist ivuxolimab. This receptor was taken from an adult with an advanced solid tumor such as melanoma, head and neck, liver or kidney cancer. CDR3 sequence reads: CASSQESGAGADTQYF. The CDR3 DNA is TGTGCCAGCAGCCAAGAATCGGGGGCTGGGGCAGATACGCAGTATTTT.